The 29 T cell receptor beta chains given below trace back to one sample, sequenced in a study of T cells in Graves' hyperthyroidism and ophthalmopathy (dated by TCRdb to between 2018 and 2021). The protocol used for the library was multiplex PCR. Instrument used: Illumina HiSeq 2000. The TCR beta CDR3 regions were amplified from the RNA transcripts. For the first round of RT-PCR on the TCR CDR3, the HTBI primer set was used together with the Qiagen OneStep RT-PCR kit. The public reads were reanalyzed by TCRdb: fastp trimming at Q25, MiXCR alignment, in-frame beta chains only. All rows with the same CDR3 protein become a single entry with the most common DNA and genes. In this sample the table shows roughly 840,000 distinct CDR3 sequences, 38% of which occur a single time. The ten largest clones represent 8% to 9% of the sample. Material: blood. Source of these receptors: a man aged 18 to 30 with Graves' hyperthyroidism.

Worth noting for this clonotype: This may be a read error: a much more frequent sequence differs by one nucleotide. The chain joins TRBV15 to TRBJ2-5; D is undetermined. The germline gives CDR1 LNHNV, CDR2 YYDKDF (reference sequence). V gave up 8 bases and J gave up 0 bases, with 19 bases separating them. The CDR3 runs 16 residues. CDR3 in amino acids: CATSLPASSYQETQYF. CDR3 DNA: TGTGCCACCTCCTTACCAGCTTCTTCGTACCAAGAGACCCAGTACTTC.

Ten or more counts support this clonotype. The V gene is TRBV7-9, the J gene TRBJ2-5; 8 bases agree with TRBD2. This CDR3 has 14 residues. The germline gives CDR1 SEHNR, CDR2 FQNEAQ (reference sequence). V shed 5 bases and J 1 base; nucleotides not matched to a gene: 3. The CDR3 DNA sequence: TGTGCCAGCAGCACCACTAGCGGCCAAGAGACCCAGTACTTC. Its protein product is CASSTTSGQETQYF. Combining the CDR3 with reference TRBV7-9 and TRBJ2-5 gives the whole variable domain DTGVSQNPRHKITKRGQNVTFRCDPISEHNRLYWYRQTLGQGPEFLTYFQNEAQLEKSRLLSDRFSAERPKGSFSTLEIQRTEQGDSAMYLCASSTTSGQETQYFGPGTRLLVL.

This clonotype appeared a few times. The gene calls are TRBV12-3 or TRBV12-4 and TRBJ1-6, with a tentative D call TRBD1 (5 bases). Trimming stripped 6 bases from V and 3 bases from J, with 9 bases between. The CDR3 spans 14 residues. The CDR3 loop is CASSVQDYNSPLHF. CDR3 nucleotide sequence: TGTGCCAGCAGCGTACAGGACTATAATTCACCCCTCCACTTT.

This clonotype was seen repeatedly, ten times or more. The chain couples TRBV29-1 to TRBJ1-1; possibly TRBD1 for D (6 bases). This CDR3 comprises 13 residues. Per the germline V gene, CDR1 is SQVTM and CDR2 is ANQGSEA. The ends were cut back, 6 bases at V and 8 bases at J, with 19 bases in the middle. CDR3 bases: TGCAGCGTCGCTCACTCGACAGGTACGGAAGCTTTCTTT. It yields the protein CSVAHSTGTEAFF.

This clonotype was observed a few times. This chain uses TRBV20-1 with TRBJ1-4; a weak D match, TRBD1 (6 bases). The germline V and J ends were trimmed by 6 bases and 0 bases, with 14 bases remaining between them. The CDR3 runs to 15 residues. Germline-derived CDR1 and CDR2 are DFQATT and SNEGSKA (reference sequence). The CDR3, as DNA: TGCAGTGCCGACCTGAACAGGGCAACTAATGAAAAACTGTTTTTT. The encoded protein is CSADLNRATNEKLFF.

The chain couples TRBV7-6 to TRBJ2-5, with D maybe TRBD2 (7 bases). V was trimmed by 5 bases and J by 3 bases, leaving 22 bases between them. Germline V lookup: CDR1 SGHVS, CDR2 FNYEAQ. CDR3 length equals 17 residues. For the CDR3, the DNA is TGTGCCAGCAGCCTCCTAACCCGGGGGGCCTTAAAAGAGACCCAGTACTTC. Amino acid sequence: CASSLLTRGALKETQYF.

Notes on this clonotype: One end of the junction is discordant with germline, which a read error may explain. The rearrangement joins TRBV25-1 to TRBJ1-1, with a weak D call TRBD1 (6 bases). This CDR3 has 17 residues. CDR1 MGHDK and CDR2 SYGVNS come from the germline V gene. DNA for the CDR3: TGTGCCTGCAGTGCTATAGACAGGCGAGGAAGAGGCACTGAAGCTTTCTTT. Protein: CACSAIDRRGRGTEAFF.

This clonotype was detected only a few times. This chain connects TRBV13 to TRBJ2-2; no clear D. Germline assignment: CDR1 PRHDT and CDR2 FYEKMQ (reference sequence). This CDR3 comprises 12 residues. V lost 2 bases, J lost 7 bases, and 5 bases lay in between. The CDR3, as DNA: TGTGCCAGCAGCTTACCCCTCGGGGAGCTGTTTTTT. Translated, it gives CASSLPLGELFF.

This clonotype showed up many times. The chain employs TRBV19 and TRBJ1-2; TRBD1 matches at 7 bases. Trimming removed 8 bases from V and 4 bases from J; junction bases left unmatched: 4. Per the germline V gene, CDR1 is LNHDA and CDR2 is SQIVND (reference sequence). This CDR3 has 12 residues. The CDR3 sequence: CASRRQGYGYTF. CDR3 coding DNA: TGTGCCAGTCGCCGACAGGGCTATGGCTACACCTTC.

The genes are TRBV28 and TRBJ1-5; D ambiguous. Germline V lookup: CDR1 MDHEN, CDR2 SYDVKM. Trimming shortened V by 5 bases and J by 9 bases, and 11 bases separated the two germline ends. The CDR3 extends over 12 amino acids. The CDR3, as DNA: TGTGCCAGCAGTGGTCCAGAGTCGCCCCAGCATTTT. Translation: CASSGPESPQHF.

The gene calls are TRBV20-1 and TRBJ1-4; a weak D match, TRBD1 (6 bases). The V gene lost 4 bases and the J gene lost 12 bases, with 12 bases spanning the gap. The CDR3 has 11 amino acids. Germline CDR1 is DFQATT and CDR2 is SNEGSKA (reference sequence). The CDR3 sequence is CSAKGVGELFF. For the CDR3, the DNA is TGCAGTGCTAAGGGGGTTGGGGAACTGTTTTTT.

The V and J genes are TRBV25-1 and TRBJ1-2; TRBD1 matches 7 bases. V lost 6 bases, J lost 0 bases, and 10 bases stayed unmatched. This CDR3 spans 16 amino acids. CDR1 MGHDK and CDR2 SYGVNS come from the germline V gene. The CDR3 reads CASSALGTVSNYGYTF. The CDR3 DNA reads as TGTGCCAGCAGCGCACTCGGGACAGTCTCTAACTATGGCTACACCTTC.

Ten or more counts support this clonotype. V and J are TRBV19 and TRBJ1-4; D is possibly TRBD1 (6 bases). Germline lookup yields CDR1 LNHDA and CDR2 SQIVND (reference sequence). Trimming took 6 bases from V and 1 from J, leaving 12 bases between them. This CDR3 is built from 15 residues. CDR3: CASSLGGRTNEKLFF. In nucleotides, the CDR3 is TGTGCCAGTAGCCTCGGGGGGCGAACTAATGAAAAACTGTTTTTT.

This clonotype was detected many times. The V gene is TRBV5-1, the J gene TRBJ2-7; no clear D gene. The CDR3 consists of 14 residues. V lost 1 base, J lost 0 bases, and 8 bases lay in between. Germline V lookup: CDR1 SGHRS, CDR2 YFSETQ. CDR3 loop: CASSLLQFSYEQYF. The DNA of the CDR3 is TGCGCCAGCAGCTTGCTACAGTTCTCCTACGAGCAGTACTTC.

The chain combines TRBV5-1 with TRBJ2-5, with 7 bases identical to TRBD1. V lost 3 bases and J lost 1; bases outside the gene matches: 3. The CDR3 extends over 14 amino acids. Germline V lookup: CDR1 SGHRS, CDR2 YFSETQ. CDR3 in amino acids: CASSWGQFQETQYF. The CDR3 DNA sequence: TGCGCCAGCAGCTGGGGACAGTTCCAAGAGACCCAGTACTTC.

The CDR3 loop is CASSETTKETQYF. For the CDR3, the DNA is TGTGCCAGCTCCGAGACGACTAAAGAGACCCAGTACTTC. The chain uses TRBV2 and TRBJ2-5; perhaps TRBD2 as D (5 bases). The germline V gene has CDR1 SNHLY and CDR2 FYNNEI. The CDR3 covers 13 residues. Trimming took 8 bases from V and 3 from J, leaving 13 bases between them.

The chain uses TRBV5-1 and TRBJ2-7; TRBD1 agrees at 10 bases. The CDR3 contains 15 residues. Losses at the gene ends were 4 bases for V and 5 bases for J; bases not matched to a gene: 9. Looked up from germline, CDR1 is SGHRS and CDR2 is YFSETQ. The CDR3 here is CASSLMDRGVDEQYF. DNA of the CDR3: TGCGCCAGCAGCCTTATGGACAGGGGGGTCGACGAGCAGTACTTC.

To note about this clonotype: One end of the junction does not line up with germline, which may come from a read error. The CDR3 sequence: CASSVAGSSYNSPPHF. CDR3 nucleotide sequence: TGTGCCAGCAGCGTCGCTGGTTCCTCCTATAATTCACCCCCCCACTTT. The rearrangement joins TRBV7-2 to TRBJ1-6; D gene uncertain. The CDR3 loop spans 16 amino acids. Germline V gives CDR1 SGHTA, CDR2 FQGNSA. Looking up the rest from reference TRBV7-2 and TRBJ1-6 gives the full variable domain: GAGVSQSPSNKVTEKGKDVELRCDPISGHTALYWYRQSLGQGLEFLIYFQGNSAPDKSGLPSDRFSAERTGGSVSTLTIQRTQQEDSAVYLCASSVAGSSYNSPPHFGNGTRLTVT.

There are many counts of this clonotype. The V call is TRBV20-1, the J call TRBJ2-7; weak D call: TRBD1 (6 bases). Trimming removed 0 bases at V and 2 bases at J, with 11 bases between. CDR1 is DFQATT and CDR2 is SNEGSKA in the germline V gene (reference sequence). CDR3 length: 14 amino acids. As DNA, the CDR3 is TGCAGTGCTAGAGATGGCAGGGGTGCCTACGAGCAGTACTTC. Translated: CSARDGRGAYEQYF.

This chain links TRBV12-3 or TRBV12-4 with TRBJ2-7; 7 bases match TRBD1. The CDR3 runs 14 residues. J lost 2 bases, V lost 3 bases, and 4 bases had no gene match. DNA of the CDR3: TGTGCCAGCAGTTTCGGGACAGTAACCTACGAGCAGTACTTC. This sequence encodes CASSFGTVTYEQYF.

This clonotype was recorded at least ten times. The V gene is TRBV29-1, the J gene TRBJ2-7; 8 nucleotides agree with TRBD2. The CDR3 spans 14 residues. Germline assignment: CDR1 SQVTM and CDR2 ANQGSEA. V shed 6 bases and J 2 bases; nucleotides not matched to a gene: 9. CDR3 coding DNA: TGCAGCGTCCTCGGGGGGGACGGACCCTACGAGCAGTACTTC. This encodes CSVLGGDGPYEQYF.

This clonotype was seen ten or more times. The V gene is TRBV20-1, the J gene TRBJ1-1; D unresolved. Germline CDR1 is DFQATT and CDR2 is SNEGSKA (reference sequence). V was pared by 6 bases and J by 1 base, with 9 bases between. This CDR3 comprises 12 residues. CDR3 amino acids: CSASRGNTEAFF. DNA for the CDR3: TGCAGTGCCAGCCGGGGGAACACTGAAGCTTTCTTT.

The chain links TRBV9 to TRBJ1-5; TRBD1 might be the D (5 bases). The CDR3 runs 16 residues. V lost 0 bases to trimming and J lost 3 bases, with 13 bases between them. CDR1 SGDLS and CDR2 YYNGEE come from the germline V gene. CDR3 in amino acids: CASSVDGRGVNQPQHF. The CDR3 region has the DNA TGTGCCAGCAGCGTAGATGGACGGGGGGTCAATCAGCCCCAGCATTTT.

This clonotype was seen more than once but under ten times. V usage is TRBV7-8 and J usage is TRBJ2-7; TRBD2 matches 9 bases. The germline CDR1 and CDR2 sequences are SGHVS and FQNEAQ. The CDR3 consists of 18 residues. V gave up 0 bases and J gave up 3 bases; unmatched junction bases: 12. CDR3 nucleotide sequence: TGTGCCAGCAGCTTAGCGACTGCGACTAGCGGAATTTACTACGAGCAGTACTTC. Its translation: CASSLATATSGIYYEQYF.

The chain combines TRBV7-2 with TRBJ2-7, with D possibly being TRBD2 (6 bases). CDR1 is SGHTA and CDR2 is FQGNSA in the germline V gene. The CDR3 runs to 14 residues. Trimming left V 4 bases short and J 3 bases short, with 13 bases between. DNA of the CDR3: TGTGCCAGCAGCTACCCCGGGACTCTCTACGAGCAGTACTTC. Protein product: CASSYPGTLYEQYF. Full variable domain (remainder filled in from reference TRBV7-2 and TRBJ2-7): GAGVSQSPSNKVTEKGKDVELRCDPISGHTALYWYRQSLGQGLEFLIYFQGNSAPDKSGLPSDRFSAERTGGSVSTLTIQRTQQEDSAVYLCASSYPGTLYEQYFGPGTRLTVT.

This CDR3 is CASSFGRRTEAFF. The CDR3, as DNA: TGTGCCAGCAGTTTCGGGAGGCGCACTGAAGCTTTCTTT. The V and J genes are TRBV25-1 and TRBJ1-1; D ambiguous. The germline gives CDR1 MGHDK, CDR2 SYGVNS. V was clipped by 5 bases and J by 4 bases, with 11 bases between them. This CDR3 is 13 amino acids long.

This clonotype was seen a few times. The chain recombines TRBV29-1 with TRBJ2-5; D ambiguous. Germline CDR1 is SQVTM and CDR2 is ANQGSEA. Trimming removed 3 bases from V and 7 bases from J, with 15 bases in between. The CDR3 covers 13 residues. The CDR3 loop is CSVDPLRPPTQYF. In DNA form, the CDR3 reads TGCAGCGTTGATCCCCTCAGGCCTCCGACCCAGTACTTC.

V usage is TRBV7-6 and J usage is TRBJ2-7; the D gene is possibly TRBD2 (5 bases). V shed 3 bases and J shed 7 bases, with 16 bases lying between them. The CDR3 consists of 14 residues. Germline V gives CDR1 SGHVS, CDR2 FNYEAQ. The CDR3 sequence: CASSLGGSPGEQYF. The DNA of the CDR3 is TGTGCCAGCAGCTTGGGCGGGTCCCCAGGAGAGCAGTACTTC. The entire variable domain, with the rest obtained from reference TRBV7-6 and TRBJ2-7, is as follows: GAGVSQSPRYKVTKRGQDVALRCDPISGHVSLYWYRQALGQGPEFLTYFNYEAQQDKSGLPNDRFSAERPEGSISTLTIQRTEQRDSAMYRCASSLGGSPGEQYFGPGTRLTVT.

This clonotype has only a few counts. This chain connects TRBV20-1 to TRBJ2-2; 10 bases agree with TRBD1. Germline V gene data show CDR1 as DFQATT and CDR2 as SNEGSKA (reference sequence). J was trimmed by 4 bases and V by 5 bases; bases with no gene match: 4. This CDR3 is built from 14 residues. In nucleotides, the CDR3 is TGCAGTGCTGGGACAGGGGCGAGCACCGGGGAGCTGTTTTTT. It translates to CSAGTGASTGELFF.